The subject of this entry is one T cell receptor beta chain. These data come from a study of radiation and T cells in renal cell carcinoma. The germline gives CDR1 LGHNA, CDR2 YSLEER. Trimming left V 0 bases short and J 2 bases short, with 17 bases between. CDR3 size: 17 residues. Libraries were prepared by immunoSEQ multiplex PCR; TCRdb keeps only in-frame clonotypes and omits some of them. The data hold 150,000 to 190,000 clones, with around 90% observed a single time. Time point of the sample: blood 2 weeks post-SBRT. Treatment meaning: 15 Gy SBRT to primary tumor, nephrectomy 4 weeks later. The sample was blood, taken from a patient whose treatment included radiotherapy and nephrectomy. The receptor was derived from a woman aged 45-65 years with renal cell carcinoma. The rearrangement joins TRBV4-3 to TRBJ2-7; D possibly corresponds to TRBD2 (7 bases). CDR3 in DNA: TGCGCCAGCAGCCAAGATCCTGGGGGGGCAGGGGCCTACGAGCAGTACTTC. Its protein is CASSQDPGGAGAYEQYF.